These 29 T cell receptor beta chains share one sample of origin, sequenced in a study of T cell changes during pregnancy in multiple sclerosis. Profiled with immunoSEQ multiplex PCR; TCRdb holds only in-frame clones, not every one. The sample records about 87,000 clones, just over 90% being singletons. The sample was peripheral blood, taken in the third trimester of pregnancy. Receptors originate from a female donor in good health, enrolled as a control in a pregnancy study.

This chain uses TRBV7-9 with TRBJ2-5; 7 positions agree with TRBD1. The trim removed 5 bases at V and 1 base at J, leaving 10 bases unmatched. Germline CDR1 and CDR2: SEHNR and FQNEAQ (reference sequence). This CDR3 has 16 amino acids. CDR3 nucleotide sequence: TGTGCCAGCAGCGGCCAGGACAGGCTCTCCCAAGAGACCCAGTACTTC. Translated: CASSGQDRLSQETQYF.

This clone has only a few counts. The chain carries TRBV19 and TRBJ1-5, with 8 bases identical to TRBD1. The V segment lost 4 bases and the J segment 3 bases; nucleotides outside the gene matches: 14. CDR3 length: 18 residues. Germline V lookup: CDR1 LNHDA, CDR2 SQIVND (reference sequence). This CDR3 is CASSTLVGGTGDNQPQHF. Written as DNA, the CDR3 is TGTGCCAGTAGTACCCTCGTGGGGGGGACAGGTGACAATCAGCCCCAGCATTTT.

This rearrangement joins TRBV6-5 to TRBJ1-2; D might be TRBD1 (5 bases). The germline gives CDR1 MNHEY, CDR2 SVGAGI. Deletions cut 6 bases from V and 1 base from J, with 12 bases between. This CDR3 contains 14 residues. CDR3 DNA: TGTGCCAGCAGCTCCGGGGGTAATAACTATGGCTACACCTTC. Translation gives CASSSGGNNYGYTF.

The rearrangement uses TRBV7-9 and TRBJ2-7; a possible D gene is TRBD2 (6 bases). CDR3 size: 15 residues. From germline, CDR1 is SEHNR and CDR2 FQNEAQ (reference sequence). The V and J ends lost 0 bases and 1 base respectively, with 10 bases between them. The CDR3 here is CASSLAAGRSYEQYF. The CDR3 bases are TGTGCCAGCAGCTTAGCGGCGGGGAGATCCTACGAGCAGTACTTC.

The chain uses TRBV5-4 and TRBJ1-1; the match to TRBD1 covers 8 bases. V lost 4 bases and J lost 4; bases outside the gene matches: 12. CDR1 is SGHNT and CDR2 is YYREEE in the germline V gene (reference sequence). The CDR3 is 16 amino acids. In nucleotides, the CDR3 is TGTGCCAGCAGCCCGGAGGACAGGGTACGTTTCACTGAAGCTTTCTTT. Its translation: CASSPEDRVRFTEAFF.

This clone was recorded once. This rearrangement joins TRBV28 to TRBJ1-5; no firm D call. The germline CDR1 and CDR2 sequences are MDHEN and SYDVKM. The V and J ends lost 7 bases and 3 bases respectively, with 22 bases between them. The CDR3 runs to 17 residues. The CDR3 region is CASMRSAGLGPNQPQHF. In DNA, the CDR3 is TGTGCCAGCATGCGATCGGCAGGATTGGGCCCCAATCAGCCCCAGCATTTT.

The chain joins TRBV7-2 to TRBJ2-7, with D perhaps TRBD2 (5 bases). The germline gives CDR1 SGHTA, CDR2 FQGNSA. The CDR3 consists of 14 residues. V gave up 5 bases and J gave up 3 bases, with 14 bases separating them. This chain's CDR3 is CASSPGRVFYEQYF. CDR3 DNA: TGTGCCAGCAGCCCCGGGCGGGTTTTCTACGAGCAGTACTTC.

The V gene is TRBV10-3, the J gene TRBJ2-3; D uncertain. V lost 8 bases and J 2 bases, leaving 5 bases between the germline ends. The germline V gene has CDR1 ENHRY and CDR2 SYGVKD. The CDR3 totals 11 residues. The CDR3 protein is CAIRDTDTQYF. CDR3 bases: TGTGCCATCCGCGACACAGATACGCAGTATTTT.

The chain links TRBV30 to TRBJ2-1; 11 positions agree with TRBD2. V dropped 1 base and J dropped 4; count of bases not matched to a gene: 9. The CDR3 consists of 17 residues. The germline gives CDR1 GTSNPN, CDR2 SVGIG (reference sequence). This CDR3 reads CAWSDSSGRRSYNEQFF. The CDR3 coding sequence is TGTGCCTGGAGTGACTCTAGCGGGAGGCGGTCTTACAATGAGCAGTTCTTC.

This clone was detected only once. The chain has TRBV10-3 and TRBJ1-2; 8 bases align to TRBD1. This CDR3 has 15 residues. J gave up 8 bases and V 8 bases, and 16 bases lay outside the gene matches. In germline, CDR1 is ENHRY, CDR2 SYGVKD. This CDR3 reads CAIQIKAGGNGGYTF. DNA for the CDR3: TGTGCCATCCAGATAAAGGCAGGGGGCAACGGAGGCTACACCTTC.

J is TRBJ1-1 and V is TRBV7-9; 9 nucleotides line up with TRBD1. V dropped 5 bases and J dropped 4; count of bases not matched to a gene: 8. The CDR3 extends over 15 amino acids. Germline V gene sequence: CDR1 SEHNR, CDR2 FQNEAQ (reference sequence). The CDR3 region is CASSPGTGSSTEAFF. The CDR3 nucleotides read TGTGCCAGCAGCCCCGGGACAGGGTCGAGCACTGAAGCTTTCTTT.

The CDR3 sequence: CASTGGRGRSGYTF. For the CDR3, the DNA is TGTGCCAGCACGGGAGGCAGGGGTAGGTCTGGCTACACCTTC. The V and J genes are TRBV2 and TRBJ1-2, with D perhaps matching TRBD1 (6 bases). CDR3 size: 14 residues. V lost 7 bases and J lost 7, with 19 bases in between. CDR1 and CDR2 (germline): SNHLY, FYNNEI.

The chain has TRBV2 and TRBJ2-3; possible D gene TRBD2, 5 bases. The CDR3 is 14 amino acids. CDR1 and CDR2 (germline): SNHLY, FYNNEI. V lost 7 bases and J 1 base, leaving 12 bases between the germline ends. The CDR3 DNA reads as TGTGCCAGCAAGGCCACGCGGGGCACAGATACGCAGTATTTT. Its translation: CASKATRGTDTQYF.

The chain joins TRBV7-9 to TRBJ1-1; TRBD1 might be the D (5 bases). V lost 5 bases and J 4 bases, leaving 17 bases between the germline ends. The V gene's germline CDR1 is SEHNR and CDR2 FQNEAQ (reference sequence). This CDR3 has 15 residues. CDR3 bases: TGTGCCAGCAGCGTTTCTTTGGGGGGAGGCACTGAAGCTTTCTTT. Translating it yields CASSVSLGGGTEAFF.

The chain has TRBV18 and TRBJ1-4; 7 bases agree with TRBD1. Losses at the gene ends were 1 base for V and 0 bases for J; bases not matched to a gene: 2. The CDR3 is made up of 16 amino acids. Looked up from germline, CDR1 is KGHSH and CDR2 is LQKENI. The DNA for the CDR3 is TGTGCCAGCTCACCACGACAGGGTGCAACTAATGAAAAACTGTTTTTT. Amino acid sequence: CASSPRQGATNEKLFF.

The rearrangement uses TRBV5-1 and TRBJ2-6; 7 positions agree with TRBD1. The germline gives CDR1 SGHRS, CDR2 YFSETQ. This CDR3 comprises 15 residues. The junction had 3 bases not matched to a gene; V was cut back by 6 bases and J by 0 bases. CDR3 residues: CASTRQGSGANVLTF. CDR3 coding DNA: TGCGCCAGCACGAGACAGGGCTCTGGGGCCAACGTCCTGACTTTC.

This rearrangement joins TRBV28 to TRBJ2-7; 10 bases agree with TRBD2. The germline CDR1 and CDR2 sequences are MDHEN and SYDVKM. V was pared by 3 bases and J by 8 bases, with 10 bases of the junction left unmatched. The CDR3 runs to 15 residues. CDR3 nucleotide sequence: TGTGCCAGCAGTTTGGGGGGGAGCGGGAGGGTTAAGCAGTACTTC. Translation: CASSLGGSGRVKQYF.

This sequence joins TRBV7-9 and TRBJ2-5; 7 bases are a match to TRBD1. Losses at the gene ends were 3 bases for V and 4 bases for J; bases not matched to a gene: 5. Looked up from germline, CDR1 is SEHNR and CDR2 is FQNEAQ (reference sequence). The CDR3 loop spans 14 amino acids. The CDR3 coding sequence is TGTGCCAGCAGCTTGACAGGGATACGAGAGACCCAGTACTTC. This translates into CASSLTGIRETQYF.

This clone occurred once. The V gene is TRBV9, the J gene TRBJ2-2, with 8 bases that match TRBD2. There are 14 residues in the CDR3. Germline CDR1 SGDLS, CDR2 YYNGEE. V lost 3 bases to trimming and J lost 7 bases; unmatched junction nucleotides: 5. CDR3 amino acids: CASSDPGGGGELFF. In DNA form, the CDR3 reads TGTGCCAGCAGCGACCCGGGGGGGGGCGGGGAGCTGTTTTTT. Full variable domain (remainder filled in from reference TRBV9 and TRBJ2-2): DSGVTQTPKHLITATGQRVTLRCSPRSGDLSVYWYQQSLDQGLQFLIQYYNGEERAKGNILERFSAQQFPDLHSELNLSSLELGDSALYFCASSDPGGGGELFFGEGSRLTVL.

The chain carries TRBV2 and TRBJ2-7; a possible D gene is TRBD2 (5 bases). The CDR3 length is 13 residues. CDR1 is SNHLY, CDR2 FYNNEI, per germline. V lost 4 bases and J lost 7, with 14 bases in between. The CDR3 reads CASSGREIWEQYF. For the CDR3, the DNA is TGTGCCAGCAGTGGAAGGGAGATTTGGGAGCAGTACTTC.

This clone is a singleton in its sample. The chain couples TRBV14 to TRBJ2-7; TRBD2 matches at 11 bases. The V gene end was trimmed by 4 bases and the J gene end by 5 bases; junction bases not matched to a gene: 1. This CDR3 has 13 amino acids. Germline V CDR1 and CDR2: SGHDN, FVKESK. The CDR3 nucleotides are TGTGCCAGCAGCCCGGGACTAGCGGACGAGCAGTACTTC. Protein sequence: CASSPGLADEQYF. Drawing the rest from reference TRBV14 and TRBJ2-7, the complete variable domain is EAGVTQFPSHSVIEKGQTVTLRCDPISGHDNLYWYRRVMGKEIKFLLHFVKESKQDESGMPNNRFLAERTGGTYSTLKVQPAELEDSGVYFCASSPGLADEQYFGPGTRLTVT.

The rearrangement uses TRBV7-8 and TRBJ2-2, with 11 bases identical to TRBD2. Germline V CDR1 and CDR2: SGHVS, FQNEAQ. The CDR3 extends over 18 amino acids. The V gene end was trimmed by 5 bases and the J gene end by 5 bases; junction bases not matched to a gene: 13. Written as DNA, the CDR3 is TGTGCCAGCAGCCCCCCGGGACTAGCGGAAAGAGGGACCGGGGAGCTGTTTTTT. It yields the protein CASSPPGLAERGTGELFF.

The chain uses TRBV5-1 and TRBJ2-5; 8 nucleotides align to TRBD2. The V gene end was trimmed by 0 bases and the J gene end by 2 bases; junction bases not matched to a gene: 6. CDR3 length: 16 residues. CDR1 and CDR2 from the germline V gene are SGHRS and YFSETQ. In nucleotides, the CDR3 is TGCGCCAGCAGCTTGGCGGGAGGGACTACACAAGAGACCCAGTACTTC. Encoded protein: CASSLAGGTTQETQYF.

The gene calls are TRBV4-2 and TRBJ2-7; 7 bases are a match to TRBD2. The length of the CDR3 is 14 residues. The germline CDR1 and CDR2 sequences are LGHNA and YNFKEQ. The trim removed 4 bases at V and 0 bases at J, leaving 3 bases unmatched. CDR3 residues: CASSPIAGSYEQYF. The CDR3 DNA follows: TGTGCCAGCAGCCCAATAGCGGGCTCCTACGAGCAGTACTTC.

The count of this clone is one. The chain recombines TRBV28 with TRBJ1-1, with D perhaps matching TRBD1 (6 bases). Germline CDR1 is MDHEN and CDR2 is SYDVKM. The CDR3 spans 17 residues. Trimming removed 3 bases at V and 5 bases at J, with 22 bases between. The CDR3 nucleotides read TGTGCCAGCAGTTTCACCTGGGGGAGGGGGGGTGAGACTGAAGCTTTCTTT. This translates into CASSFTWGRGGETEAFF. Complete variable domain (other parts from reference TRBV28 and TRBJ1-1): DVKVTQSSRYLVKRTGEKVFLECVQDMDHENMFWYRQDPGLGLRLIYFSYDVKMKEKGDIPEGYSVSREKKERFSLILESASTNQTSMYLCASSFTWGRGGETEAFFGQGTRLTVV.

This chain joins TRBV6-5 and TRBJ2-3; D not certain. The length of the CDR3 is 15 residues. Trimming took 2 bases from V and 4 from J, leaving 13 bases between them. The germline V gene has CDR1 MNHEY and CDR2 SVGAGI. Written as DNA, the CDR3 is TGTGCCAGCAGTTACCAATCTGGGCTATCAGATACGCAGTATTTT. Amino acids: CASSYQSGLSDTQYF.

The chain couples TRBV7-9 to TRBJ1-3; D is unclear. With 5 bases removed from V and 0 bases from J, the gap between germline ends came to 8 bases. The germline V gene encodes CDR1 SEHNR and CDR2 FQNEAQ (reference sequence). The CDR3 consists of 14 residues. The CDR3 DNA is TGTGCCAGCAGCCTTTTTCTCTCTGGAAACACCATATATTTT. It specifies CASSLFLSGNTIYF.

The J gene is TRBJ2-7, the V gene TRBV6-5; D is unresolved. The CDR3 contains 13 residues. In germline, CDR1 is MNHEY, CDR2 SVGAGI. V was clipped by 8 bases and J by 0 bases, with 11 bases between them. This chain's CDR3 is CASAASSSYEQYF. Here the CDR3 DNA reads TGTGCCAGCGCGGCATCCAGCTCCTACGAGCAGTACTTC.

The V call is TRBV7-9, the J call TRBJ1-2, with 7 bases aligning to TRBD1. This CDR3 contains 13 residues. V dropped 4 bases and J dropped 6; count of bases not matched to a gene: 5. The germline V gene encodes CDR1 SEHNR and CDR2 FQNEAQ (reference sequence). CDR3: CASSSHRGHGYTF. The CDR3 nucleotides read TGTGCCAGCAGCTCCCACAGGGGACATGGCTACACCTTC.